The clone carrying this T cell receptor beta chain was counted a few times. Its antigen is unidentified. Then a second PCR, running roughly 7 to 11 cycles, was carried out with a sample-barcoded 5' primer and a J-beta primer mix. CDR3-containing paired-end reads numbering at least 2.5 million came from each sample. TCRdb reanalysed the 5' RACE reads using MiXCR and keeps one entry per CDR3 protein. The sample records fewer than 1.5 million distinct CDR3 sequences, about 43% being singletons. This sample was included in a study of blood T cells in healthy people across ages. General observations from the study: Expanded clonotype changes were possibly confounded by unknown donor CMV status. A greater number of naive CD4+ cells and higher diversity distinguished long-lived donors from aged donors.

Extracted total RNA amounted to at least 6 micrograms for each sample. Sequenced input: blood. The sequence was collected from a woman between 18 and 29 years old in good health.

The CDR3 sequence is CASSSDLTSTDTQYF. The CDR3 DNA follows: TGTGCCAGCAGCTCGGACTTGACTAGCACAGATACGCAGTATTTT. The chain links TRBV7-3 to TRBJ2-3; the D gene is possibly TRBD2 (5 bases). The V gene's germline CDR1 is SGHTA and CDR2 FQGTGA. The V gene lost 4 bases and the J gene lost 0 bases, with 11 bases spanning the gap. This CDR3 region has 15 residues.